Following are 28 T cell receptor beta chains from one sample sequenced in a study of cytomegalovirus exposure and HLA in healthy donors. The protocol was immunoSEQ multiplex PCR, while the TCRdb copy is restricted to in-frame clones and leaves out a portion. The table shows some 130,000 clones, with roughly four fifths occurring only once. Sequences were obtained from PBMCs. All receptors derive from a man younger than 40 in good health and CMV-seropositive.

The J gene is TRBJ2-5, the V gene TRBV5-1, with D perhaps TRBD1 (6 bases). V gave up 1 base and J gave up 4 bases, with 11 bases separating them. The germline V gene encodes CDR1 SGHRS and CDR2 YFSETQ. This CDR3 contains 14 residues. For the CDR3, the DNA is TGCGCCAGCAGCTTGTTCGGACAGCGAGAGACCCAGTACTTC. Its translation is CASSLFGQRETQYF.

V is TRBV10-1 and J is TRBJ2-7, with D unclear. The CDR3 extends over 14 amino acids. Germline CDR1 WNHNN, CDR2 SYGVQD (reference sequence). V was cut by 5 bases and J by 0 bases, with 11 bases left in between. Written as DNA, the CDR3 is TGCGCCAGCAGTCCCGCGGTCCCCTCCTACGAGCAGTACTTC. This translates into CASSPAVPSYEQYF.

A word on this clone: A junction end diverges from the germline sequence, so it may reflect a read error. V and J are TRBV9 and TRBJ1-5; 10 bases map to TRBD1. CDR1 and CDR2 from the germline V gene are SGDLS and YYNGEE. The CDR3 has 15 residues. The CDR3 DNA reads TGTGCCAGCAGTCCAGCGACAGGGGGCAACCAGCCCCAGCATTTT. Amino acid sequence: CASSPATGGNQPQHF.

This chain connects TRBV7-8 to TRBJ1-5, with TRBD1 as a possible D gene (6 bases). Per germline, CDR1 SGHVS and CDR2 FQNEAQ. The CDR3 is made up of 14 amino acids. The V and J ends lost 1 base and 7 bases respectively, with 11 bases between them. CDR3 coding DNA: TGTGCCAGCAGCTTAGTAACAGGGTCCCAGCCCCAGCATTTT. Amino acids: CASSLVTGSQPQHF.

The chain carries TRBV7-3 and TRBJ2-7, with 7 bases fitting TRBD2. The germline gives CDR1 SGHTA, CDR2 FQGTGA. This CDR3 contains 15 residues. The V gene end was trimmed by 2 bases and the J gene end by 0 bases; junction bases not matched to a gene: 4. CDR3 residues: CASSLAGESSYEQYF. Here the CDR3 DNA reads TGTGCCAGCAGCTTAGCGGGGGAGAGCTCCTACGAGCAGTACTTC.

This chain links TRBV5-4 with TRBJ2-4; 7 bases map to TRBD1. The V gene's germline CDR1 is SGHNT and CDR2 YYREEE (reference sequence). V was pared by 2 bases and J by 8 bases, with 7 bases of the junction left unmatched. This CDR3 is 14 amino acids long. The CDR3 reads CASSLQGYGDIQYF. The CDR3 nucleotides are TGTGCCAGCAGCTTACAGGGGTATGGGGACATTCAGTACTTC. Using reference TRBV5-4 and TRBJ2-4 for the parts outside the CDR3, the full variable domain is ETGVTQSPTHLIKTRGQQVTLRCSSQSGHNTVSWYQQALGQGPQFIFQYYREEENGRGNFPPRFSGLQFPNYSSELNVNALELDDSALYLCASSLQGYGDIQYFGAGTRLSVL.

The chain couples TRBV5-1 to TRBJ2-3; D uncertain. Trimming shortened V by 0 bases and J by 5 bases, and 7 bases separated the two germline ends. This CDR3 is 13 amino acids long. Germline CDR1 reads SGHRS; CDR2 reads YFSETQ. This chain's CDR3 is CASSLGQEDTQYF. The DNA of the CDR3 is TGCGCCAGCAGCTTGGGACAAGAAGATACGCAGTATTTT.

This chain links TRBV9 with TRBJ2-4; D is unresolved. V lost 3 bases and J lost 8, with 9 bases in between. This CDR3 is 12 amino acids long. Germline V gene lookup returns CDR1 SGDLS and CDR2 YYNGEE. The CDR3 loop reads CASSGRTDIQYF. The CDR3, as DNA: TGTGCCAGCAGCGGGAGAACTGACATTCAGTACTTC.

The rearrangement links TRBV21-1 to TRBJ2-7; the table's TRBD1 call for D was not verified on the DNA. TRBV21-1 is labeled a pseudogene. The CDR3 covers 15 residues. In DNA, the CDR3 is TGTGCCAGCAGCCCGCGACAGAAGAGCTCCTACGAGCAGTACTTC. This translates into CASSPRQKSSYEQYF.

This clone was observed a handful of times. The chain uses TRBV2 and TRBJ1-2; D gene ambiguous. The CDR3 consists of 13 residues. Germline CDR1 and CDR2: SNHLY and FYNNEI. Trimming took 4 bases from V and 6 from J, leaving 12 bases between them. This CDR3 reads CASSGWGGDGYTF. CDR3 nucleotides: TGTGCCAGCAGTGGGTGGGGAGGCGATGGCTACACCTTC.

The J gene is TRBJ1-1, the V gene TRBV29-1; tentative D call: TRBD1 (6 bases). The germline V gene encodes CDR1 SQVTM and CDR2 ANQGSEA. The CDR3 length is 14 residues. The germline V and J ends were trimmed by 7 bases and 1 base, with 16 bases remaining between them. This chain's CDR3 is CSGYGGQWNTEAFF. The CDR3 region has the DNA TGCAGCGGGTACGGAGGACAGTGGAACACTGAAGCTTTCTTT.

This sequence joins TRBV5-1 and TRBJ2-1; 9 bases fit TRBD2. The ends lost 3 bases at V and 7 bases at J; junction bases unmatched: 8. CDR1 is SGHRS, CDR2 YFSETQ, per germline. CDR3 length: 15 amino acids. The CDR3 sequence: CASSSKGLALNEQFF. The CDR3, as DNA: TGCGCCAGCAGCTCAAAGGGACTAGCACTAAATGAGCAGTTCTTC.

This clone has just one count. J is TRBJ2-1 and V is TRBV2, with unresolved D. The CDR3 loop spans 11 amino acids. V lost 10 bases, J lost 1 base, and 5 bases lay in between. In germline, CDR1 is SNHLY, CDR2 FYNNEI. This CDR3 reads CATQSYNEQFF. The DNA for the CDR3 is TGTGCCACCCAATCCTACAATGAGCAGTTCTTC.

This clone has a handful of counts. The chain has TRBV28 and TRBJ1-1, with D possibly being TRBD1 (5 bases). The CDR3 has 14 residues. CDR1 MDHEN and CDR2 SYDVKM come from the germline V gene. Trimming took off 4 bases at V and 5 bases at J, with 14 bases between the two ends. The CDR3 loop is CASSSPGLDTEAFF. CDR3 DNA: TGTGCCAGCAGTTCCCCAGGGCTAGATACTGAAGCTTTCTTT.

This clone was seen a few times. The V call is TRBV14, the J call TRBJ1-1; D may be TRBD1 (5 bases). Trimming removed 4 bases at V and 4 bases at J, with 19 bases between. Germline V gene lookup returns CDR1 SGHDN and CDR2 FVKESK. The CDR3 covers 16 residues. This CDR3 reads CASSPLTTGGGTEAFF. The DNA of the CDR3 is TGTGCCAGCAGCCCCCTAACGACGGGGGGAGGCACTGAAGCTTTCTTT.

The chain carries TRBV19 and TRBJ2-4; 11 bases are a match to TRBD2. The CDR3 has 16 amino acids. Per germline, CDR1 LNHDA and CDR2 SQIVND (reference sequence). With 7 bases clipped from V and 7 bases from J, the junction kept 12 bases outside the gene matches. The CDR3 DNA reads as TGTGCCAGTAAGACTAGCGGGAATGCAGAGAGGAACATTCAGTACTTC. It yields the protein CASKTSGNAERNIQYF.

The sample holds one count of this clone. The CDR3 nucleotides read TGTGCCAGCTCACCATCCCCCAGGGATACGCAGTATTTT. Its protein is CASSPSPRDTQYF. The chain joins TRBV18 to TRBJ2-3; the D is unclear. The CDR3 contains 13 residues. V lost 2 bases to trimming and J lost 6 bases, with 9 bases between them. Germline CDR1 KGHSH, CDR2 LQKENI.

The chain is built from TRBV9 and TRBJ2-3; 9 bases are a match to TRBD2. From germline, CDR1 is SGDLS and CDR2 YYNGEE. With 0 bases clipped from V and 5 bases from J, the junction kept 7 bases outside the gene matches. The CDR3 is made up of 16 amino acids. The CDR3 nucleotides are TGTGCCAGCAGCGTAGCGGGCGGGAGGGCTGGAGATACGCAGTATTTT. Translating it yields CASSVAGGRAGDTQYF.

The chain's CDR3 is CASSMFRRETTDTQYF. CDR3 DNA: TGTGCCAGTAGTATGTTTCGGCGGGAAACCACAGATACGCAGTATTTT. The rearrangement links TRBV19 to TRBJ2-3, with D tentatively TRBD2 (6 bases). The CDR3 runs to 16 residues. With 3 bases removed from V and 2 bases from J, the gap between germline ends came to 15 bases. Germline CDR1 reads LNHDA; CDR2 reads SQIVND (reference sequence).

The V call is TRBV5-5, the J call TRBJ1-2; weak D call: TRBD1 (5 bases). This CDR3 has 15 residues. V lost 5 bases and J lost 0, with 14 bases in between. CDR1 SGHKS and CDR2 YYEKEE come from the germline V gene (reference sequence). For the CDR3, the DNA is TGTGCCAGCAGGCAAGACAGAAATACTAACTATGGCTACACCTTC. It codes for CASRQDRNTNYGYTF.

This chain uses TRBV6-1 with TRBJ1-1, with a tentative D call TRBD1 (5 bases). The CDR3 contains 13 residues. Looked up from germline, CDR1 is MNHNS and CDR2 is SASEGT. V was trimmed by 4 bases and J by 1 base, leaving 7 bases between them. The CDR3 DNA reads TGTGCCAGCAGTGCTACAGGGAACACTGAAGCTTTCTTT. As protein: CASSATGNTEAFF.

The chain links TRBV19 to TRBJ1-1; D remains unclear. The ends were cut back, 6 bases at V and 7 bases at J, with 12 bases in the middle. The CDR3 loop spans 12 amino acids. The germline V gene encodes CDR1 LNHDA and CDR2 SQIVND (reference sequence). CDR3 amino acids: CASSGRAGEAFF. The CDR3 nucleotides read TGTGCCAGTAGCGGGAGGGCAGGTGAAGCTTTCTTT.

The rearrangement links TRBV6-5 to TRBJ1-2; 7 positions agree with TRBD1. From germline, CDR1 is MNHEY and CDR2 SVGAGI. This CDR3 is built from 15 residues. V shed 6 bases and J 3 bases; nucleotides not matched to a gene: 10. The chain's CDR3 is CASSYRGTSDYGYTF. DNA of the CDR3: TGTGCCAGCAGCTACAGGGGAACGTCTGACTATGGCTACACCTTC.

This chain connects TRBV5-4 to TRBJ1-1; 9 nucleotides agree with TRBD1. CDR3 length equals 13 residues. Trimming at V came to 5 bases and at J to 1 base, leaving 0 bases not matched to a gene. Germline CDR1 and CDR2: SGHNT and YYREEE (reference sequence). CDR3: CASRQGANTEAFF. The CDR3 DNA sequence: TGTGCCAGCAGACAGGGGGCGAACACTGAAGCTTTCTTT.

This chain uses TRBV7-2 with TRBJ2-7; perhaps TRBD2 as D (5 bases). Germline assignment: CDR1 SGHTA and CDR2 FQGNSA. V lost 5 bases to trimming and J lost 7 bases, with 12 bases between them. CDR3 length: 12 residues. The CDR3 spells CASSPVRGEQYF. CDR3 nucleotides: TGTGCCAGCAGCCCTGTCCGAGGGGAGCAGTACTTC.

Comments on this clone: Here the CDR3 omits its conserved ending phenylalanine or tryptophan, so a read error is the likely source. It is unclear where the CDR3 begins or ends on the DNA, so no DNA is shown, and the CDR3 is as TCRdb lists it. The genes are TRBV6-5 and TRBJ1-2; the D segment call TRBD1 is taken from the table without a DNA check. Germline CDR1 is MNHEY and CDR2 is SVGAGI. The CDR3 is 10 amino acids in total, end residues counted. CDR3 protein: CASSYGTDLR.

In its sample, this clone was seen once. The J gene is TRBJ2-7, the V gene TRBV11-2, with no clear D. This CDR3 contains 12 residues. With 5 bases removed from V and 2 bases from J, the gap between germline ends came to 7 bases. Germline loops: CDR1 SGHAT, CDR2 FQNNGV. The CDR3: CASSQATYEQYF. The CDR3, as DNA: TGTGCCAGCAGCCAGGCCACCTACGAGCAGTACTTC.

This clone was found once. This sequence joins TRBV10-1 and TRBJ2-1, with TRBD2 as a possible D gene (6 bases). Trimming stripped 4 bases from V and 7 bases from J, with 11 bases between. Germline V lookup: CDR1 WNHNN, CDR2 SYGVQD (reference sequence). This CDR3 region has 13 residues. The CDR3 sequence is CASSGGGENEQFF. DNA of the CDR3: TGCGCCAGCAGTGGAGGAGGGGAGAATGAGCAGTTCTTC.